These 25 T cell receptor beta chains were all obtained from the same sample, sequenced in a study of vaccination and CD4 T cells after COVID-19. Noted treatment: roughly 11-day PBMC culture with coronavirus spike peptide pools or control peptides (ViraFEST assay). The Oncomine TCR Beta short-read assay was applied to DNA of cultured CD4+ T cells. TCRdb independently ran MiXCR on the PCR reads; one entry per CDR3 protein. The data show about 14,000 distinct CDR3 sequences, around 21% seen once. The antigens these receptors bind are not known. Sequencing was done on a sample of cultured CD4+ T cells from blood. These TCRs come from a human donor with COVID-19.

In its sample, this clonotype is medium-sized. The chain uses TRBV7-2 and TRBJ2-4; no reliable D call. V lost 1 base and J lost 8, with 12 bases in between. The CDR3 is 14 residues long. The V gene's germline CDR1 is SGHTA and CDR2 FQGNSA. Written as DNA, the CDR3 is TGTGCCAGCAGCTTAGTTGGTAGTTGGGACATTCAGTACTTC. Translated: CASSLVGSWDIQYF.

The chain joins TRBV3-1 to TRBJ1-2, with D possibly being TRBD1 (6 bases). The CDR3 contains 14 residues. Trimming shortened V by 1 base and J by 5 bases, and 11 bases separated the two germline ends. Germline V CDR1 and CDR2: LGHDT, YNNKEL (reference sequence). The CDR3 coding sequence is TGTGCCAGCAGCCAAGGGACAGAGGGGTATGGCTACACCTTC. It codes for CASSQGTEGYGYTF.

The chain has TRBV4-2 and TRBJ2-5; D is unclear. CDR3 length equals 13 residues. From germline, CDR1 is LGHNA and CDR2 YNFKEQ. The V gene lost 2 bases and the J gene lost 3 bases, with 7 bases spanning the gap. The CDR3 coding sequence is TGTGCCAGCAGCCAACCGGGCGAAGAGACCCAGTACTTC. Translating it yields CASSQPGEETQYF.

V gene TRBV12-5 combines with J gene TRBJ1-1; D possibly corresponds to TRBD1 (5 bases). The length of the CDR3 is 13 residues. Trimming took off 3 bases at V and 5 bases at J, with 10 bases between the two ends. Germline V gene sequence: CDR1 LGHNT, CDR2 FRNRAP. CDR3 DNA sequence: TGTGCTAGTGGTTTAGGAGGGGCGACTGAAGCTTTCTTT. Translating it yields CASGLGGATEAFF. Together with reference TRBV12-5 and TRBJ1-1, the CDR3 gives the full variable domain: DARVTQTPRHKVTEMGQEVTMRCQPILGHNTVFWYRQTMMQGLELLAYFRNRAPLDDSGMPKDRFSAEMPDATLATLKIQPSEPRDSAVYFCASGLGGATEAFFGQGTRLTVV.

The chain joins TRBV15 to TRBJ2-7; D perhaps matches TRBD2 (6 bases). CDR1 and CDR2 (germline): LNHNV, YYDKDF (reference sequence). Trimming removed 3 bases from V and 0 bases from J, with 15 bases in between. The CDR3 spans 16 residues. Here the CDR3 DNA reads TGTGCCACCAGCAGGCCAAGGGACGGGAGCTCCTACGAGCAGTACTTC. Translation gives CATSRPRDGSSYEQYF. The full variable domain, rest sourced from reference TRBV15 and TRBJ2-7, is DAMVIQNPRYQVTQFGKPVTLSCSQTLNHNVMYWYQQKSSQAPKLLFHYYDKDFNNEADTPDNFQSRRPNTSFCFLDIRSPGLGDTAMYLCATSRPRDGSSYEQYFGPGTRLTVT.

This clonotype was seen a handful of times. J is TRBJ2-1 and V is TRBV6-5; 9 bases match TRBD2. After removal of 0 bases from V and 12 bases from J, the junction contained 9 bases not matched to a gene. The germline V gene has CDR1 MNHEY and CDR2 SVGAGI. The CDR3 contains 15 residues. The CDR3 region has the DNA TGTGCCAGCAGTTACTCAGCGGGGGGAAAGGGGGCGCAGTTCTTC. Its translation is CASSYSAGGKGAQFF.

There are a few counts of this clonotype. The V and J genes are TRBV10-3 and TRBJ1-3, with D maybe TRBD1 (6 bases). Deletions cut 2 bases from V and 4 bases from J, with 12 bases between. Germline V lookup: CDR1 ENHRY, CDR2 SYGVKD. There are 15 residues in the CDR3. This CDR3 reads CAISEPTGFGNTIYF. For the CDR3, the DNA is TGTGCCATCAGTGAGCCTACAGGGTTCGGAAACACCATATATTTT.

The rearrangement joins TRBV7-9 to TRBJ2-5, with D tentatively TRBD1 (6 bases). Germline V lookup: CDR1 SEHNR, CDR2 FQNEAQ (reference sequence). V lost 3 bases to trimming and J lost 2 bases, with 10 bases between them. The CDR3 contains 14 residues. The CDR3 nucleotides are TGTGCCAGCAGCTTTAGGACAGATCAAGAGACCCAGTACTTC. Its protein is CASSFRTDQETQYF.

This chain uses TRBV6-4 with TRBJ2-6; D is undetermined. V was clipped by 3 bases and J by 0 bases, with 6 bases between them. The germline CDR1 and CDR2 sequences are MRHNA and SNTAGT. The CDR3 contains 15 residues. The CDR3 DNA reads TGTGCCAGCAGTGATTTAAGCTCTGGGGCCAACGTCCTGACTTTC. Translation: CASSDLSSGANVLTF.

V is TRBV4-3 and J is TRBJ1-2; D is unresolved. With 3 bases removed from V and 2 bases from J, the gap between germline ends came to 7 bases. The CDR3 has 13 residues. In germline, CDR1 is LGHNA, CDR2 YSLEER. The CDR3, as DNA: TGCGCCAGCAGCCACGCCCAGAACTATGGCTACACCTTC. Translated, it gives CASSHAQNYGYTF.

This clonotype rates as medium-sized (0.01 to 0.1%). This sequence joins TRBV7-9 and TRBJ2-5, with 7 bases aligning to TRBD2. With 0 bases clipped from V and 5 bases from J, the junction kept 0 bases outside the gene matches. The germline V gene encodes CDR1 SEHNR and CDR2 FQNEAQ (reference sequence). This CDR3 has 13 residues. CDR3 region: CASSLAGGETQYF. CDR3 DNA: TGTGCCAGCAGCTTAGCGGGGGGGGAGACCCAGTACTTC.

This clonotype was found a few times. The V call is TRBV5-1, the J call TRBJ2-5, with 7 bases lining up with TRBD1. CDR3 length: 14 residues. Germline assignment: CDR1 SGHRS and CDR2 YFSETQ. V lost 2 bases and J lost 4; bases outside the gene matches: 5. CDR3 loop: CASSLRGLGETQYF. CDR3 DNA sequence: TGCGCCAGCAGCTTAAGGGGGCTAGGAGAGACCCAGTACTTC.

This clonotype was counted between two and nine times. The chain recombines TRBV12-3 or TRBV12-4 with TRBJ2-5; D is possibly TRBD2 (6 bases). The V gene lost 7 bases and the J gene lost 5 bases, with 14 bases spanning the gap. This CDR3 contains 13 residues. The chain's CDR3 is CASTPVRGETQYF. The CDR3 DNA sequence: TGTGCCAGCACGCCCGTACGGGGGGAGACCCAGTACTTC.

This clonotype was counted a few times. This rearrangement joins TRBV7-2 to TRBJ2-6, with D unresolved. V was shortened by 10 bases and J by 2 bases, with 18 bases between the two germline ends. This CDR3 spans 16 amino acids. From germline, CDR1 is SGHTA and CDR2 FQGNSA. CDR3 nucleotides: TGTGCCAACTCAAAAGGGCTTCTGGCTGGGGCCAACGTCCTGACTTTC. Protein product: CANSKGLLAGANVLTF.

This clonotype is judged medium-sized. The chain has TRBV20-1 and TRBJ1-5, with a possible D match to TRBD1 (5 bases). Germline V gene sequence: CDR1 DFQATT, CDR2 SNEGSKA (reference sequence). The CDR3 sequence is 15 residues long. The V end was cut by 0 bases, the J end by 1 base, with 10 bases between. The CDR3 loop is CSARDFRGSNQPQHF. DNA for the CDR3: TGCAGTGCTAGAGATTTTAGGGGAAGCAATCAGCCCCAGCATTTT.

This clonotype was observed a few times. The rearrangement joins TRBV20-1 to TRBJ1-6; TRBD1 is a possible D gene (5 bases). CDR1 DFQATT and CDR2 SNEGSKA come from the germline V gene (reference sequence). The CDR3 contains 15 residues. V was trimmed by 7 bases and J by 0 bases, leaving 13 bases between them. The CDR3 is CSGRGEFSYNSPLHF. The DNA of the CDR3 is TGCAGTGGTCGGGGGGAATTCTCCTATAATTCACCCCTCCACTTT.

This clonotype is medium-sized in the sample. The rearrangement uses TRBV7-3 and TRBJ1-1, with D possibly being TRBD1 (6 bases). This CDR3 comprises 14 residues. Germline-derived CDR1 and CDR2 are SGHTA and FQGTGA. The V end was cut by 4 bases, the J end by 1 base, with 10 bases between. CDR3 protein: CASSSQGGNTEAFF. Written as DNA, the CDR3 is TGTGCCAGCAGCTCACAGGGTGGGAACACTGAAGCTTTCTTT.

This clonotype was seen a handful of times. V usage is TRBV27 and J usage is TRBJ2-3; D is uncertain. In germline, CDR1 is MNHEY, CDR2 SMNVEV (reference sequence). The CDR3 totals 12 residues. The V gene lost 7 bases and the J gene lost 2 bases, with 7 bases spanning the gap. The CDR3: CASNGDTDTQYF. CDR3 sequence (DNA): TGTGCCAGCAATGGGGACACAGATACGCAGTATTTT.

The V call is TRBV20-1, the J call TRBJ1-2, with D perhaps matching TRBD1 (6 bases). The V gene's germline CDR1 is DFQATT and CDR2 SNEGSKA (reference sequence). Trimming shortened V by 0 bases and J by 5 bases, and 13 bases separated the two germline ends. The CDR3 extends over 14 amino acids. This CDR3 reads CSARDPDRFYGYTF. The CDR3 region has the DNA TGCAGTGCTAGAGATCCCGACAGGTTTTATGGCTACACCTTC.

This clonotype has just a few counts. V gene TRBV29-1 combines with J gene TRBJ1-1, with a possible D match to TRBD1 (5 bases). The CDR3 contains 13 residues. In germline, CDR1 is SQVTM, CDR2 ANQGSEA. The ends were cut back, 7 bases at V and 1 base at J, with 13 bases in the middle. The CDR3 here is CSAAGTQNTEAFF. The CDR3 DNA follows: TGCAGCGCGGCCGGGACCCAGAACACTGAAGCTTTCTTT.

On this clonotype itself: It may be a read error: a sequence one base away is much more abundant. This sequence joins TRBV20-1 and TRBJ1-1, with TRBD1 matching 7 bases. The germline gives CDR1 DFQATT, CDR2 SNEGSKA (reference sequence). The CDR3 is 13 amino acids. V lost 5 bases to trimming and J lost 7 bases; unmatched junction nucleotides: 10. The CDR3 sequence: CSAYLGGGFEAFF. CDR3 in DNA: TGCAGTGCTTATTTAGGGGGCGGGTTTGAAGCTTTCTTT.

The sample holds a few counts of this clonotype. The chain employs TRBV6-2 or TRBV6-3 and TRBJ2-3, with 11 nucleotides matching TRBD2. V shed 5 bases and J 9 bases; nucleotides not matched to a gene: 4. The CDR3 is 13 amino acids. Germline lookup yields CDR1 MNHEY and CDR2 SVGEGT. The CDR3 DNA follows: TGTGCCAGCAGTCCGCTAGCGGGGGGCACGCAGTATTTT. This translates into CASSPLAGGTQYF.

The V and J genes are TRBV11-2 and TRBJ1-2; possible D gene TRBD1, 5 bases. This CDR3 spans 15 amino acids. The V and J ends lost 2 bases and 2 bases respectively, with 12 bases between them. Germline CDR1 reads SGHAT; CDR2 reads FQNNGV. The CDR3 nucleotides are TGTGCCAGCAGCTTAACCCAGGGCGAAAACTATGGCTACACCTTC. Its translation: CASSLTQGENYGYTF.

Only a few counts were recorded for this clonotype. The V and J genes are TRBV21-1 and TRBJ2-7; the DNA was not compared with TRBD1, the D call given in the table. TRBV21-1 is marked as a pseudogene. The length of the CDR3 is 17 residues. The CDR3 reads CASSNFPFWDRRYEQYF. The CDR3 nucleotides are TGTGCCAGCAGCAACTTCCCCTTCTGGGACAGACGCTACGAGCAGTACTTC.

This chain joins TRBV19 and TRBJ1-2; TRBD1 is a possible D gene (6 bases). V was clipped by 7 bases and J by 7 bases, with 19 bases between them. This CDR3 region has 14 residues. Germline CDR1 is LNHDA and CDR2 is SQIVND (reference sequence). The DNA for the CDR3 is TGTGCCAGTACCAAAGGGGGGGCAGGGAGTGGCTACACCTTC. Translated, it gives CASTKGGAGSGYTF.